This T cell receptor (beta chain) was found in a study of CD8+ T cells in alopecia areata (dated by TCRdb to about 2018). The study in broad terms: Treated patients were enrolled in an open-label pilot trial of oral tofacitinib at 5 to 10 mg twice daily for moderate-to-severe alopecia areata. Tofacitinib was administered for 6 to 18 months, and 6 months of follow-up off drug were then conducted to assess delayed response and recurrence. The study used high-throughput TCRbeta sequencing to examine T cell clonal expansion in alopecia areata, in both the C3H/HeJ mouse model and human patients. Scalp tissue and sorted CD4+ and CD8+ peripheral blood T cells from patchy and totalis/universalis alopecia areata patients and from healthy controls were covered by human TCRbeta sequencing. Patients on tofacitinib were biopsied at baseline and after 4 and 24 weeks of treatment, and several of the patients also had a later scalp biopsy. Scalp clonality was compared across normal scalp (n=4), patchy alopecia areata scalp (n=8), and alopecia totalis/universalis scalp (n=8). RNA was extracted with the PAXgene miRNA kit for fixed scalp, the miRNeasy kit for PBMCs, and the RNeasy kit for mouse skin. TCRbeta CDR3 regions were amplified by immunoSEQ multiplex PCR with 35 Vbeta forward and 13 Jbeta reverse primers.

Note on this clone: Its antigen remains undetermined. No per-base quality is available; no much larger clone lies one base away.

Here is what the overall study found, with its caveats: Shared TCR sequences between patients were less evident than in mice, which may be partly attributable to HLA diversity in the patient population. Lesional scalp, especially in alopecia totalis/universalis, showed higher clonality and more expanded CD8+ clones than normal scalp, suggesting antigenic drive. Scalp TCR repertoire analysis is complicated because resident alphabeta T cells in normal human skin are also sequenced, whereas mouse skin is dominated by gammadelta T cells.

CDR1 SQVTM and CDR2 ANQGSEA are derived from the germline V gene. Clipping removes 5 bases from V and 0 bases from J, with 5 as the unmatched junction base count. From the cysteine through the phenylalanine, the CDR3 covers 16 amino acids. The CDR3 DNA has 48 bases and is translated from base 1. What this sample's time point label stands for: baseline before oral tofacitinib. Lesional scalp punch biopsies and peripheral blood were collected from alopecia areata patients. PBMCs were isolated by density centrifugation and stained for CD3, CD4 and CD8, after which CD4+ and CD8+ T cells were sorted on a FACSAria. Libraries were prepared through the immunoSEQ multiplex PCR assay. RNA was extracted from all samples and reverse transcribed into cDNA, which served as template for TCR sequencing. First-strand cDNA was synthesized using SuperScript III with a 2:1 mix of oligo-dT and random hexamers. Amplification bias was assessed with a synthetic immune receptor repertoire, and residual bias was removed computationally. The study's processing was this. After raw reads were preprocessed to remove errors, the CDR3 was defined following IMGT conventions as running from the conserved cysteine to phenylalanine. To get clonality, Shannon entropy was normalized by log2 of the number of productive unique TCRs and the result was subtracted from 1. CD4 or CD8 identity of scalp clones was inferred by cross-referencing scalp TCRbeta sequences with sorted blood CD4 and CD8 repertoires. TCRdb obtained this table from immuneACCESS and retained in-frame rearrangements with V and J assigned. These tables miss some clones; where compared with another copy, unresolved V genes account for less than half of the shortfall, and the remainder is unexplained. That table is the source of V, J and clone size, and D and trimming were worked out from the DNA. Here the sample has about 180,000 clones; approximately 65% occur a single time. The ten largest clonotypes hold over 10% of the sample.

The rearrangement joined TRBV29-1 to TRBJ2-2; 11 central nucleotides agree with TRBD1. The sample in question was CD8+ T cells sorted from blood, obtained at week 0. This receptor was identified in a human donor with alopecia areata. The CDR3 region: CSVWGTGGPNTGELFF. The DNA sequence is as follows: TGCAGCGTTTGGGGGACAGGGGGACCGAACACCGGGGAGCTGTTTTTT.